The clone carrying this TCR beta chain has a handful of counts. V was pared by 5 bases and J by 4 bases, with 2 bases of the junction left unmatched. Germline CDR1 is MNHEY and CDR2 is SVGEGT. The CDR3 spans 13 residues. This entry is derived from a study of T-cell reconstitution after alpha-beta-depleted transplantation in children. Preparation of the TCRbeta library was carried out with unique molecular identifiers. TCRdb reprocessed the PCR reads via MiXCR and lists one record per CDR3 protein. The table records 90,000 to 100,000 distinct CDR3 sequences, about a quarter of them present only once. The chain employs TRBV6-2 or TRBV6-3 and TRBJ2-1; TRBD1 agrees at 7 bases. The receptor comes from a boy younger than 10 with acute lymphoblastic leukemia, due to receive a stem cell transplant. This specimen was PBMCs, taken before TCRalphabeta/CD19-depleted stem cell transplant. The CDR3 bases are TGTGCCAGCAGTCAGACAGGGTACAATGAGCAGTTCTTC. Protein: CASSQTGYNEQFF.